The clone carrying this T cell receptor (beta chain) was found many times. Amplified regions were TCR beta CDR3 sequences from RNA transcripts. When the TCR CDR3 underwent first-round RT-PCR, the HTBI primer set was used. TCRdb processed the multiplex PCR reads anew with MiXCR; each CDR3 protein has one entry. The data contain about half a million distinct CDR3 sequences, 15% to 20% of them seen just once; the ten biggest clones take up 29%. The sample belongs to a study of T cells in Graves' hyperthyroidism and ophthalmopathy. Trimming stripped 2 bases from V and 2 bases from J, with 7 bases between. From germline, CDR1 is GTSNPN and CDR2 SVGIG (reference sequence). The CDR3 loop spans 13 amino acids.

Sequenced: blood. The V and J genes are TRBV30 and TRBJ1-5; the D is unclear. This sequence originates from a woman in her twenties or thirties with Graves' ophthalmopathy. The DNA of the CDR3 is TGTGCCTGGAGTCTTGCAGGCAATCAGCCCCAGCATTTT. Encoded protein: CAWSLAGNQPQHF.